The 26 T cell receptor beta chains reported below all come from one sample, sequenced in a study of cytomegalovirus exposure and HLA in healthy donors. Produced via immunoSEQ multiplex PCR; TCRdb's table is partial and in-frame only. Counted here are under 400,000 clones, roughly 88% occurring once; the ten biggest clones make up roughly 0.88%. The sequenced sample was PBMCs. The receptors come from a man in his thirties or forties in good health and CMV-seronegative.

The V and J genes are TRBV18 and TRBJ1-1, with 7 bases lining up with TRBD1. CDR3 length: 14 amino acids. Germline trimming cut 5 bases from V and 4 bases from J; bases unmatched to any gene: 7. The V gene's germline CDR1 is KGHSH and CDR2 LQKENI. CDR3 sequence (DNA): TGTGCCAGCTCATCACAGGGGCTGGGCACTGAAGCTTTCTTT. This gives the protein CASSSQGLGTEAFF.

V usage is TRBV7-9 and J usage is TRBJ2-7; 7 bases are shared with TRBD1. V trimming: 5 bases; J trimming: 0 bases; junction bases outside the gene matches: 1. This CDR3 region has 13 residues. Looked up from germline, CDR1 is SEHNR and CDR2 is FQNEAQ (reference sequence). The CDR3 is CASSGDSSYEQYF. The CDR3 DNA reads TGTGCCAGCAGCGGGGACAGCTCCTACGAGCAGTACTTC.

The chain links TRBV5-6 to TRBJ1-4; no clear D. The V end was cut by 3 bases, the J end by 7 bases, with 22 bases between. CDR1 and CDR2 from the germline V gene are SGHDT and YYEEEE. This CDR3 has 17 amino acids. CDR3 protein: CASSSVTDLGLGEKLFF. CDR3 nucleotides: TGTGCCAGCAGCTCCGTGACCGACCTAGGATTGGGTGAAAAACTGTTTTTT.

This chain links TRBV14 with TRBJ1-2; D ambiguous. The germline V and J ends were trimmed by 0 bases and 12 bases, with 14 bases remaining between them. The CDR3 extends over 13 amino acids. Per the germline V gene, CDR1 is SGHDN and CDR2 is FVKESK. The chain's CDR3 is CASSQDRTLKNTF. In nucleotides, the CDR3 is TGTGCCAGCAGCCAAGATCGGACTTTGAAGAACACCTTC.

The chain employs TRBV29-1 and TRBJ1-2; D ambiguous. CDR1 is SQVTM and CDR2 is ANQGSEA in the germline V gene. Trimming stripped 4 bases from V and 7 bases from J, with 16 bases between. This CDR3 is built from 13 residues. The CDR3 loop is CSVVVQDLSGYTF. CDR3 in DNA: TGCAGCGTTGTGGTGCAGGATCTATCTGGCTACACCTTC.

The V call is TRBV27, the J call TRBJ2-7; 8 nucleotides match TRBD1. CDR1 and CDR2 (germline): MNHEY, SMNVEV (reference sequence). The CDR3 extends over 15 amino acids. The ends lost 3 bases at V and 2 bases at J; junction bases unmatched: 6. The CDR3 DNA sequence: TGTGCCAGCAGTTTTTTGACAGGGGAAACCTACGAGCAGTACTTC. Translated: CASSFLTGETYEQYF.

V and J are TRBV10-3 and TRBJ2-7, with TRBD1 identical over 9 bases. The CDR3 totals 13 residues. The germline CDR1 and CDR2 sequences are ENHRY and SYGVKD. V dropped 8 bases and J dropped 1; count of bases not matched to a gene: 3. In DNA form, the CDR3 reads TGTGCCATCGGGACAGGGCCATCCTACGAGCAGTACTTC. Protein sequence: CAIGTGPSYEQYF.

V gene TRBV5-1 combines with J gene TRBJ2-7; D remains ambiguous. This CDR3 has 13 residues. CDR1 is SGHRS, CDR2 YFSETQ, per germline. Trimming left V 3 bases short and J 2 bases short, with 9 bases between. CDR3 nucleotides: TGCGCCAGCAGCTATGGCTCAACCTACGAGCAGTACTTC. This encodes CASSYGSTYEQYF.

The gene calls are TRBV19 and TRBJ2-1, with 9 bases matching TRBD2. The germline gives CDR1 LNHDA, CDR2 SQIVND (reference sequence). V was clipped by 5 bases and J by 4 bases; unmatched bases: 12. This CDR3 comprises 17 residues. The CDR3 bases are TGTGCCAGTAGTTCTCGGGTCGGGCTAGCGGGGTACAATGAGCAGTTCTTC. Its translation is CASSSRVGLAGYNEQFF.

The J gene is TRBJ2-7, the V gene TRBV5-1, with 10 bases identical to TRBD1. The J segment lost 5 bases and the V segment lost 0 bases, leaving 8 bases of the junction unmatched. The CDR3 totals 16 residues. Germline V CDR1 and CDR2: SGHRS, YFSETQ. CDR3 sequence: CASSLVPGQGSHEQYF. The CDR3 bases are TGCGCCAGCAGCTTGGTACCGGGACAGGGGTCCCACGAGCAGTACTTC.

The rearrangement uses TRBV5-5 and TRBJ2-7, with 10 bases fitting TRBD1. Germline V CDR1 and CDR2: SGHKS, YYEKEE (reference sequence). This CDR3 region has 15 residues. Trimming took 5 bases from V and 1 from J; bases not matched to a gene: 6. CDR3 region: CASSRSGQGSYEQYF. CDR3 in DNA: TGTGCCAGCAGTCGCTCGGGACAGGGGTCCTACGAGCAGTACTTC.

Points on this clone: With a far larger clone one base away, a read error is the likely cause. The CDR3 sequence is CANSDEDSSEAFF. DNA for the CDR3: TGTGCCAACAGTGATGAGGATTCGTCTGAAGCTTTCTTT. The chain employs TRBV6-4 and TRBJ1-1; D unclear. CDR3 size: 13 residues. Germline CDR1 reads MRHNA; CDR2 reads SNTAGT.

The chain couples TRBV6-1 to TRBJ2-7; possibly TRBD2 for D (6 bases). Germline loops: CDR1 MNHNS, CDR2 SASEGT. Deletions cut 6 bases from V and 6 bases from J, with 18 bases between. The CDR3 is 14 amino acids. CDR3 amino acids: CASSLSAGTREQYF. The CDR3 DNA reads as TGTGCCAGCAGCCTCTCCGCGGGGACCCGCGAGCAGTACTTC.

The chain is built from TRBV5-6 and TRBJ1-5; no clear D gene. The V end was cut by 0 bases, the J end by 14 bases, with 12 bases between. Germline V gives CDR1 SGHDT, CDR2 YYEEEE. This CDR3 contains 12 residues. The CDR3 DNA reads TGTGCCAGCAGCTTGGCCGCGGGTCGGGAGCATTTT. It translates to CASSLAAGREHF.

The rearrangement joins TRBV5-6 to TRBJ2-1; TRBD2 aligns across 9 bases. V was pared by 4 bases and J by 4 bases, with 6 bases of the junction left unmatched. Germline CDR1 is SGHDT and CDR2 is YYEEEE. This CDR3 is built from 15 residues. CDR3 in DNA: TGTGCCAGCAGCCCGGGGGGACTAGCTTACAATGAGCAGTTCTTC. Its protein product is CASSPGGLAYNEQFF.

The chain combines TRBV27 with TRBJ2-2; tentative D call: TRBD1 (6 bases). There are 16 residues in the CDR3. Germline V gene sequence: CDR1 MNHEY, CDR2 SMNVEV (reference sequence). The germline V and J ends were trimmed by 5 bases and 6 bases, with 19 bases remaining between them. DNA of the CDR3: TGTGCCAGCAGTGACCTCAAGCCGGACAGACCCGGGGAGCTGTTTTTT. Translated, it gives CASSDLKPDRPGELFF.

In DNA form, the CDR3 reads TGTGCCAGCAGCAGGACAGGCGCTGGCTACGAGCAGTACTTC. Protein: CASSRTGAGYEQYF. The chain joins TRBV7-8 to TRBJ2-7, with TRBD1 matching over 7 bases. CDR1 and CDR2 (germline): SGHVS, FQNEAQ. The CDR3 runs to 14 residues. After removal of 5 bases from V and 3 bases from J, the junction contained 7 bases not matched to a gene. Supplemented by reference TRBV7-8 and TRBJ2-7, the full variable domain reads GAGVSQSPRYKVAKRGQDVALRCDPISGHVSLFWYQQALGQGPEFLTYFQNEAQLDKSGLPSDRFFAERPEGSVSTLKIQRTQQEDSAVYLCASSRTGAGYEQYFGPGTRLTVT.

V usage is TRBV4-1 and J usage is TRBJ2-7; D is unclear. The CDR3 is 14 amino acids. Trimming shortened V by 0 bases and J by 3 bases, and 9 bases separated the two germline ends. Germline V gives CDR1 MGHRA, CDR2 YSYEKL. The CDR3 coding sequence is TGCGCCAGCAGCCAAGATTGGCAAAACTACGAGCAGTACTTC. Its protein is CASSQDWQNYEQYF.

V gene TRBV5-4 combines with J gene TRBJ1-2, with a tentative D call TRBD1 (5 bases). V lost 0 bases to trimming and J lost 6 bases, with 18 bases between them. The CDR3 loop spans 16 amino acids. Germline V gene sequence: CDR1 SGHNT, CDR2 YYREEE (reference sequence). CDR3 sequence reads: CASSLGDSRAGNGYTF. The CDR3 bases are TGTGCCAGCAGCTTGGGAGACAGCCGAGCGGGTAATGGCTACACCTTC. The variable domain in full, completed from reference TRBV5-4 and TRBJ1-2, reads ETGVTQSPTHLIKTRGQQVTLRCSSQSGHNTVSWYQQALGQGPQFIFQYYREEENGRGNFPPRFSGLQFPNYSSELNVNALELDDSALYLCASSLGDSRAGNGYTFGSGTRLTVV.

The V call is TRBV30, the J call TRBJ2-7, with 8 bases aligning to TRBD1. Germline V gene lookup returns CDR1 GTSNPN and CDR2 SVGIG (reference sequence). Losses at the gene ends were 4 bases for V and 3 bases for J; bases not matched to a gene: 11. CDR3 size: 15 residues. The CDR3, as DNA: TGTGCCTGGACTCCTGGGACAGGCGGAGGCTACGAGCAGTACTTC. Residues: CAWTPGTGGGYEQYF.

The chain is built from TRBV27 and TRBJ1-1; D may be TRBD1 (6 bases). Germline V lookup: CDR1 MNHEY, CDR2 SMNVEV (reference sequence). Trimming shortened V by 2 bases and J by 1 base, and 11 bases separated the two germline ends. This CDR3 spans 15 amino acids. CDR3 protein: CASSLGSTGNTEAFF. CDR3 DNA sequence: TGTGCCAGCAGTTTAGGGTCGACAGGGAACACTGAAGCTTTCTTT.

V gene TRBV5-1 combines with J gene TRBJ2-7; perhaps TRBD1 as D (5 bases). CDR1 is SGHRS and CDR2 is YFSETQ in the germline V gene. V was trimmed by 4 bases and J by 1 base, leaving 12 bases between them. There are 14 residues in the CDR3. The CDR3 DNA reads TGCGCCAGCAGCCTCGCAGGGTCGTCCTACGAGCAGTACTTC. This gives the protein CASSLAGSSYEQYF.

This sequence joins TRBV19 and TRBJ1-2; D might be TRBD1 (6 bases). V was shortened by 6 bases and J by 0 bases, with 14 bases between the two germline ends. The CDR3 runs to 15 residues. Germline assignment: CDR1 LNHDA and CDR2 SQIVND (reference sequence). DNA of the CDR3: TGTGCCAGTAGAAAGGGGGGGTCACCTAACTATGGCTACACCTTC. This translates into CASRKGGSPNYGYTF.

V usage is TRBV27 and J usage is TRBJ2-7, with D unresolved. The CDR3 covers 14 residues. V was cut by 0 bases and J by 5 bases, with 11 bases left in between. Germline CDR1 reads MNHEY; CDR2 reads SMNVEV (reference sequence). CDR3 in DNA: TGTGCCAGCAGTTTATCGCCGGGTTCCCACGAGCAGTACTTC. This sequence encodes CASSLSPGSHEQYF.

V and J are TRBV7-9 and TRBJ2-7; 9 nucleotides line up with TRBD2. The J segment lost 5 bases and the V segment lost 8 bases, leaving 7 bases of the junction unmatched. CDR1 and CDR2 from the germline V gene are SEHNR and FQNEAQ (reference sequence). The length of the CDR3 is 13 residues. The CDR3 bases are TGTGCCAGCGAGGCGGGGGGGCTCGACGAGCAGTACTTC. Protein sequence: CASEAGGLDEQYF.

This chain joins TRBV27 and TRBJ1-5, with TRBD1 matching over 7 bases. Per the germline V gene, CDR1 is MNHEY and CDR2 is SMNVEV (reference sequence). The CDR3 covers 14 residues. The V gene end was trimmed by 7 bases and the J gene end by 1 base; junction bases not matched to a gene: 4. The CDR3 DNA sequence: TGTGCCAGCAAGGCCAGGGGGAGCAATCAGCCCCAGCATTTT. It yields the protein CASKARGSNQPQHF.